The entry below describes one TCR beta chain. The CDR3 has 14 residues. Germline V lookup: CDR1 MNHEY, CDR2 SVGAGI. Losses at the gene ends were 5 bases for V and 7 bases for J; bases not matched to a gene: 8. This specimen comes from a study of blood T cell repertoires in COVID-19. For the study at large: The origin of the acute and convalescent COVID-19 samples was the United States, Italy and Spain.

Produced via immunoSEQ multiplex PCR; TCRdb's table is partial and in-frame only. The data show some 150,000 clones, about 81% seen once. Sequencing was done on a sample of peripheral blood. The chain employs TRBV6-5 and TRBJ2-1, with 7 bases aligning to TRBD1. The TCR comes from a woman aged 65 to 85 with acute or convalescent COVID-19. The CDR3: CASSRGQGWNEQFF. CDR3 DNA sequence: TGTGCCAGCAGTAGGGGGCAGGGCTGGAATGAGCAGTTCTTC.